These T cell receptor beta chains were read from a single sample in a study of PD-1 blockade in classical Hodgkin lymphoma. TCRdb's copy holds only in-frame clones and misses some; the assay was immunoSEQ multiplex PCR. The sample lists around 150,000 clones, about 78% occurring once. The sequencing used peripheral blood mononuclear cells (PBMCs), collected before the second cycle of nivolumab. These receptors originate from a human donor with classical Hodgkin lymphoma. CDR3s include the opening cysteine and the closing phenylalanine or tryptophan. Each record gives: CDR3 DNA, CDR3 protein, clone size, J gene, V gene, D gene. A D gene is named only where the DNA matches it firmly. Not every row has a clone size; where given, it reads once, few, many or a size class.

TGCAGTGGCGCAGGGAAAGATACGCAGTATTTT CSGAGKDTQYF - TRBJ2-3 TRBV20-1 -
TGTGCCACACAAAAGCGGGCCAGCTCCTACAATGAGCAGTTCTTC CATQKRASSYNEQFF - TRBJ2-1 TRBV10-3 -
TGTGCCAGCAGCACCCACAGGGGTCCGGGAAACACCATATATTTT CASSTHRGPGNTIYF - TRBJ1-3 TRBV11-2 TRBD1
TGTGCCAGCAGCTTCTCGGGCGCGGAGACCCAGTACTTC CASSFSGAETQYF once TRBJ2-5 TRBV7-2 -
TGTGCCAGCAGCTGGGACAGGAACACTGAAGCTTTCTTT CASSWDRNTEAFF - TRBJ1-1 TRBV7-3 TRBD1
TGTGCCAGCAGTGAACGTGGCCCAAACTATGGCTACACCTTC CASSERGPNYGYTF few TRBJ1-2 TRBV6-1 -
TGCGCCAGCAGCCCGGGGGGCCGGACTCCTGAAAAACTGTTTTTT CASSPGGRTPEKLFF - TRBJ1-4 TRBV5-1 -
TGTGCCAGCAGTTCCGACAGGGAGAATAACTATGGCTACACCTTC CASSSDRENNYGYTF - TRBJ1-2 TRBV6-1 TRBD1
TGTGCCGGAAGGACTAGCGGGACTAATGAGCAGTTCTTC CAGRTSGTNEQFF - TRBJ2-1 TRBV2 TRBD2
TGTGCCAGTAGTTTACTAGCGGGAGGGCCGTCCTACGAGCAGTACTTC CASSLLAGGPSYEQYF - TRBJ2-7 TRBV19 TRBD2
TGTGCCACCAGCCAAGGGTGGGAGACCCAGTACTTC CATSQGWETQYF - TRBJ2-5 TRBV15 -
TGTGCCAGCAGCAAACCGAGGTGGGAGGGCACCTACGAGCAGTACTTC CASSKPRWEGTYEQYF - TRBJ2-7 TRBV7-2 TRBD2
TGTGCCAGCAGTTACGGACAGAGCTCCTACAATGAGCAGTTCTTC CASSYGQSSYNEQFF - TRBJ2-1 TRBV6-6 -
TGTGCCAGTAGTATAGATGCGCGGGGGGGCCGCGAGACCCAGTACTTC CASSIDARGGRETQYF many TRBJ2-5 TRBV19 TRBD2
TGTGCCAGCAGCTTGTTGGGATCAGGAAATCAGCCCCAGCATTTT CASSLLGSGNQPQHF few TRBJ1-5 TRBV5-6 -
TGTGCCAGCAGCTTAGGACCGCCCTTCAGGTATGGCTACACCTTC CASSLGPPFRYGYTF - TRBJ1-2 TRBV13 -
TGTGCCAGCAGCTCTGGAGGGGGCAGCTTCTCCTACAATGAGCAGTTCTTC CASSSGGGSFSYNEQFF - TRBJ2-1 TRBV7-6 -
TGTGCCAGCAGTTTAAGGGCTAGCGGTTCCTACAATGAGCAGTTCTTC CASSLRASGSYNEQFF - TRBJ2-1 TRBV27 TRBD2
TGTGCCAGTCGCCCGGGACGCCCGTCCGGGGAGCTGTTTTTT CASRPGRPSGELFF - TRBJ2-2 TRBV28 -
TGTGCCAGCAGTTACTCTGGGGGCGCGAGCACTGAAGCTTTCTTT CASSYSGGASTEAFF - TRBJ1-1 TRBV6-5 -